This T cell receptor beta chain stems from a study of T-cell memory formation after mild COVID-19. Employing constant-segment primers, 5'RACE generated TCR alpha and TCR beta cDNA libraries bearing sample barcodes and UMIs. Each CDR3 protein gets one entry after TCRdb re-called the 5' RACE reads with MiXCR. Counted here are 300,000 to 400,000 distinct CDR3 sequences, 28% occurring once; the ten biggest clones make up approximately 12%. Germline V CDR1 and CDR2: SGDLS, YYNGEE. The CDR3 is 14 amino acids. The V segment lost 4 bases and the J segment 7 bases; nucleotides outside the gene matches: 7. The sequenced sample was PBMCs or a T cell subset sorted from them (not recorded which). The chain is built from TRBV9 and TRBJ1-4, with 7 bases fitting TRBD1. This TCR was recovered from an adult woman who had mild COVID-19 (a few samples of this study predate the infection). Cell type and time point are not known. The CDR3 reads CASSSGQAGEKLFF. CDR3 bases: TGTGCCAGCAGCAGTGGACAGGCGGGTGAAAAACTGTTTTTT.